The 7 T cell receptor beta chains reported below all come from one sample, sequenced in a study of blood T cells in healthy people across ages. Together with a sample-barcoded 5' primer, a J-beta primer mix was included in a second PCR lasting 7 to 11 cycles. TCRdb called the 5' RACE reads again in MiXCR, with one record for every CDR3 protein. Of about 780,000 distinct CDR3 sequences in the sample, about half were seen once. Sequenced sample: blood. The receptors derive from a man aged 80 or over in good health.

V gene TRBV7-2 combines with J gene TRBJ2-5; TRBD1 is a possible D gene (6 bases). CDR1 and CDR2 (germline): SGHTA, FQGNSA. The V end was cut by 2 bases, the J end by 1 base, with 11 bases between. The CDR3 is 15 residues long. The CDR3 sequence is CASSLSGVTQETQYF. In nucleotides, the CDR3 is TGTGCCAGCAGCTTATCAGGGGTGACCCAAGAGACCCAGTACTTC.

The V and J genes are TRBV29-1 and TRBJ2-3; maybe TRBD1 (6 bases). In germline, CDR1 is SQVTM, CDR2 ANQGSEA. V dropped 8 bases and J dropped 0 bases, with 15 bases sitting between them. This CDR3 is 14 amino acids long. Here the CDR3 reads CSFKRDTSTDTQYF. The CDR3 nucleotides are TGCAGCTTCAAAAGGGACACGAGCACAGATACGCAGTATTTT.

This clonotype was detected a few times. The chain combines TRBV6-2 or TRBV6-3 with TRBJ2-1; 7 nucleotides match TRBD2. Germline CDR1 reads MNHEY; CDR2 reads SVGEGT. The CDR3 sequence is 17 residues long. The trim removed 6 bases at V and 2 bases at J, leaving 13 bases unmatched. The CDR3 loop is CASSTIQAGKTYNEQFF. CDR3 bases: TGTGCCAGCAGCACAATCCAAGCGGGGAAAACCTACAATGAGCAGTTCTTC.

Points on this clonotype: An end of the junction does not agree with germline; a read error may underlie this. V is TRBV4-3 and J is TRBJ2-1, with a weak D call TRBD2 (6 bases). Germline values: CDR1 LGHNA, CDR2 YSLEER. CDR3 length: 15 residues. The CDR3 protein is CASSQSGDGYKEQFF. The CDR3 DNA reads as TGCGCCAGCAGCCAGTCGGGGGACGGGTACAAGGAGCAGTTCTTC.

In its sample, this clonotype was seen many times. The CDR3 region is CASSVVGEAGREQFF. The CDR3 DNA follows: TGTGCCAGCAGCGTAGTTGGGGAGGCTGGACGTGAGCAGTTCTTC. The genes are TRBV9 and TRBJ2-1; D might be TRBD2 (6 bases). The germline CDR1 and CDR2 sequences are SGDLS and YYNGEE. Deletions cut 0 bases from V and 9 bases from J, with 16 bases between. The CDR3 has 15 amino acids.

The genes are TRBV11-3 and TRBJ2-5; TRBD2 might be the D (6 bases). Trimming cost V 4 bases and J 11 bases, with 29 bases left between them. The CDR3 is made up of 17 amino acids. CDR1 and CDR2 (germline): SGHNT, YENEEA. The CDR3 spells CASSSNWDSRPFDEQYF. CDR3 nucleotides: TGTGCCAGCAGCTCCAATTGGGACTCCCGACCTTTTGATGAGCAGTACTTC.

This clonotype was counted a few times. The chain joins TRBV20-1 to TRBJ2-7; D not resolved. This CDR3 comprises 14 residues. Germline V gene sequence: CDR1 DFQATT, CDR2 SNEGSKA (reference sequence). V lost 1 base to trimming and J lost 0 bases, with 10 bases between them. CDR3 in DNA: TGCAGTGCTAGAGTAGACGGCTTCTCCTACGAGCAGTACTTC. Its protein product is CSARVDGFSYEQYF.